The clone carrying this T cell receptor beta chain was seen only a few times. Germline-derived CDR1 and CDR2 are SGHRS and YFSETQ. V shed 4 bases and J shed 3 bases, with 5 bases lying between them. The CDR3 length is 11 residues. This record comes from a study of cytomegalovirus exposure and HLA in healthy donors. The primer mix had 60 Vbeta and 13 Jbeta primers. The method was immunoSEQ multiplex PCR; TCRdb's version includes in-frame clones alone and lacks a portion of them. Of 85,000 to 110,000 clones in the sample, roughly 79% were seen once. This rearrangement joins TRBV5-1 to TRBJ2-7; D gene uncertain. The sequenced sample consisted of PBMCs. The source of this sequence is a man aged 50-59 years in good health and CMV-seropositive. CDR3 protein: CASSIDYEQYF. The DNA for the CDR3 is TGCGCCAGCAGCATAGACTACGAGCAGTACTTC.